This T cell receptor (beta chain) was documented in a study of T cells in women clearing cervical HPV infection. Study context: Women with histologically confirmed HPV16-related CIN3 or worse, 2 with invasive cancer, served as cases. Blood came at first lesion visit for cases, post-clearance for controls. Case blood was drawn a median about 150 days after lesion detection.

The ends were cut back, 5 bases at V and 0 bases at J, with 7 bases in the middle. The CDR3 totals 14 residues. From germline, CDR1 is SEHNR and CDR2 FQNEAQ (reference sequence). With regard to this clone: Its antigen is unknown. Read data end 3 residues before the CDR3 end; the end is taken from the germline J gene.

Libraries were prepared by immunoSEQ multiplex PCR; TCRdb keeps only in-frame clonotypes and omits some of them. This sample's table reports 30,000 to 35,000 clones. Points from the study as a whole: CIN3+ cases had significantly higher TCR repertoire richness than controls, but evenness did not differ.

The source material was blood buffy coat. The sequence was collected from a woman aged 18 to 75 with a cervical HPV16 infection that either progressed to CIN3+ or cleared (not recorded which). V usage is TRBV7-9 and J usage is TRBJ1-4, with D tentatively TRBD1 (5 bases). The CDR3 bases that were read are TGTGCCAGCAGCGCAGGGTCAACTAATGAAAAA. It yields the protein CASSAGSTNEK. The whole CDR3 protein is CASSAGSTNEKLFF. Combining the CDR3 with reference TRBV7-9 and TRBJ1-4 gives the whole variable domain DTGVSQNPRHKITKRGQNVTFRCDPISEHNRLYWYRQTLGQGPEFLTYFQNEAQLEKSRLLSDRFSAERPKGSFSTLEIQRTEQGDSAMYLCASSAGSTNEKLFFGSGTQLSVL.